The 5 T cell receptor beta chains below come from one sample, sequenced in a study of Ad26.COV2.S vaccination and SARS-CoV-2 variants. The repertoire was sequenced with immunoSEQ multiplex PCR; TCRdb's copy has only in-frame clones and lacks some. The sample contains some 390,000 clones, 75% to 90% of which appear only once. The treatment denotes: 15 to 20 received Ad26.COV2.S at low or high dose, single or two shots; about 5 received placebo; per-sample allocation not given. Each sample was drawn 63 days after the first injection (of vaccine or placebo). Sequencing was performed on peripheral blood, taken in a trial of Ad26.COV2.S vaccine versus placebo. All receptors come from a person between 18 and 59 years old who received the Ad26.COV2.S COVID-19 vaccine or a placebo.

The rearrangement uses TRBV30 and TRBJ1-1; no firm D call. Per the germline V gene, CDR1 is GTSNPN and CDR2 is SVGIG (reference sequence). V was cut by 0 bases and J by 6 bases, with 11 bases left in between. The CDR3 has 13 amino acids. CDR3: CAWSVGGGSEAFF. The CDR3 DNA reads TGTGCCTGGAGTGTAGGCGGAGGTTCTGAAGCTTTCTTT.

The J gene is TRBJ2-1, the V gene TRBV2, with 8 nucleotides matching TRBD2. The CDR3 sequence is 13 residues long. Looked up from germline, CDR1 is SNHLY and CDR2 is FYNNEI. Losses at the gene ends were 0 bases for V and 15 bases for J; bases not matched to a gene: 7. CDR3 sequence: CASSEAAGVVAFF. CDR3 in DNA: TGTGCCAGCAGTGAAGCAGCGGGAGTGGTCGCGTTCTTC.

V gene TRBV7-2 combines with J gene TRBJ1-2; D not resolved. Trimming removed 1 base at V and 2 bases at J, with 8 bases between. Germline lookup yields CDR1 SGHTA and CDR2 FQGNSA. The CDR3 extends over 14 amino acids. The CDR3 reads CASSLGARNYGYTF. DNA for the CDR3: TGTGCCAGCAGCTTAGGGGCGAGAAACTATGGCTACACCTTC.

The rearrangement uses TRBV2 and TRBJ2-7; 9 bases agree with TRBD2. The CDR3 is 14 residues long. Per germline, CDR1 SNHLY and CDR2 FYNNEI. Unmatched junction bases numbered 4, after V lost 7 bases and J lost 0 bases. CDR3 protein: CASKRLAASYEQYF. DNA for the CDR3: TGTGCCAGCAAGAGACTAGCGGCCTCCTACGAGCAGTACTTC.

The V call is TRBV6-1, the J call TRBJ1-6; D is ambiguous. V was pared by 1 base and J by 7 bases, with 8 bases between. CDR3 length equals 14 residues. The germline V gene has CDR1 MNHNS and CDR2 SASEGT. As DNA, the CDR3 is TGTGCCAGCAGTGAAGGACCTGGAAATTCACCCCTCCACTTT. This translates into CASSEGPGNSPLHF.